The 16 T cell receptor beta chains below all came from one sample that was sequenced in a study of Ad26.COV2.S vaccination and SARS-CoV-2 variants (dated by TCRdb to 2020 to 2023). The time point label for this specimen denotes: individuals recovered from natural SARS-CoV-2 infection. The library was built by means of the immunoSEQ multiplex PCR assay. What TCRdb holds here is the immuneACCESS table cut down to in-frame rearrangements. Part of the clones is not present; checked against another copy, under half of the missing clones reflect an unresolved V gene, and the others are unexplained. The sample profile shows under 150,000 clones; roughly 88% of them were found once. The ten largest make up more than 4.5% of the sample. The input for sequencing was peripheral blood, taken after recovery from COVID-19. Source of these receptors: a human donor who had recovered from COVID-19.

This clone has only one observation. The chain is built from TRBV4-1 and TRBJ1-1; no definite D call. Trimming removed 0 bases at V and 0 bases at J, with 5 bases between. The CDR3 extends over 14 amino acids. Germline V gene data show CDR1 as MGHRA and CDR2 as YSYEKL. CDR3 nucleotides: TGCGCCAGCAGCCAAGATGTAGTGAACACTGAAGCTTTCTTT. Translating it yields CASSQDVVNTEAFF.

The chain couples TRBV18 to TRBJ2-3; D unresolved. The CDR3 spans 12 residues. The V gene's germline CDR1 is KGHSH and CDR2 LQKENI. V was trimmed by 6 bases and J by 6 bases, leaving 10 bases between them. CDR3 loop: CASSPTRDTQYF. The CDR3, as DNA: TGTGCCAGCTCCCCAACCCGCGATACGCAGTATTTT.

The chain recombines TRBV6-5 with TRBJ1-6, with a weak D call TRBD1 (5 bases). The CDR3 extends over 15 amino acids. Trimming left V 5 bases short and J 6 bases short, with 14 bases between. Germline V CDR1 and CDR2: MNHEY, SVGAGI. CDR3 nucleotide sequence: TGTGCCAGCAGTCTATGGGGCGGCCTTAATTCACCCCTCCACTTT. Residues: CASSLWGGLNSPLHF.

The gene calls are TRBV6-5 and TRBJ2-7; D is possibly TRBD1 (6 bases). CDR1 MNHEY and CDR2 SVGAGI come from the germline V gene. The CDR3 totals 15 residues. The V end lost 6 bases, the J end lost 0 bases, and 15 bases lay between the germline ends. CDR3 nucleotides: TGTGCCAGCAGCGATGACAGGTCCTACTCCTACGAGCAGTACTTC. This codes for CASSDDRSYSYEQYF.

The chain couples TRBV13 to TRBJ2-1, with D perhaps TRBD2 (5 bases). Trimming left V 1 base short and J 0 bases short, with 13 bases between. The CDR3 is made up of 17 amino acids. Germline assignment: CDR1 PRHDT and CDR2 FYEKMQ (reference sequence). The CDR3 sequence is CASSLASGTSSYNEQFF. DNA for the CDR3: TGTGCCAGCAGCTTAGCATCGGGTACTAGCTCCTACAATGAGCAGTTCTTC.

CDR3 coding DNA: TGTGCCAGCAGCTTGGCCGGGACAGGGTCGATTGATGAAAAACTGTTTTTT. Translated, it gives CASSLAGTGSIDEKLFF. The rearrangement links TRBV5-6 to TRBJ1-4, with 9 positions matching TRBD1. Germline trimming cut 0 bases from V and 6 bases from J; bases unmatched to any gene: 9. Germline V gene data show CDR1 as SGHDT and CDR2 as YYEEEE. CDR3 size: 17 residues.

The J gene is TRBJ1-5, the V gene TRBV9, with 11 bases identical to TRBD1. V was clipped by 0 bases and J by 2 bases; unmatched bases: 10. CDR3 size: 19 residues. Germline CDR1 is SGDLS and CDR2 is YYNGEE. The CDR3: CASSVDSRTGGPGNQPQHF. The CDR3 nucleotides read TGTGCCAGCAGCGTAGATTCTAGGACAGGGGGCCCAGGCAATCAGCCCCAGCATTTT.

The genes are TRBV15 and TRBJ2-1; D is perhaps TRBD2 (5 bases). The CDR3 contains 11 residues. Deletions cut 4 bases from V and 9 bases from J, with 7 bases between. Germline V lookup: CDR1 LNHNV, CDR2 YYDKDF (reference sequence). CDR3: CATSTGSEQFF. The CDR3 DNA reads TGTGCCACCAGCACGGGGAGTGAGCAGTTCTTC.

J is TRBJ1-5 and V is TRBV19; unclear D gene. Trimming took off 3 bases at V and 7 bases at J, with 10 bases between the two ends. This CDR3 contains 13 residues. Looked up from germline, CDR1 is LNHDA and CDR2 is SQIVND (reference sequence). CDR3 coding DNA: TGTGCCAGTAGTATCACCCTAGACCAGCCCCAGCATTTT. It yields the protein CASSITLDQPQHF.

The CDR3 region has the DNA TGTGCCAGTAGTTCAAAGGGGGCGAATGAGCAGTTCTTC. It yields the protein CASSSKGANEQFF. The V call is TRBV19, the J call TRBJ2-1, with TRBD1 identical over 7 bases. The CDR3 extends over 13 amino acids. The trim removed 5 bases at V and 7 bases at J, leaving 5 bases unmatched. The V gene's germline CDR1 is LNHDA and CDR2 SQIVND (reference sequence).

The chain has TRBV11-2 and TRBJ1-6, with D perhaps TRBD1 (5 bases). The length of the CDR3 is 14 residues. The germline V and J ends were trimmed by 3 bases and 10 bases, with 13 bases remaining between them. Germline CDR1 SGHAT, CDR2 FQNNGV. CDR3 DNA sequence: TGTGCCAGCAGCTTCTCAGGGATCCAATCACCCCTCCACTTT. Its protein product is CASSFSGIQSPLHF.

The J gene is TRBJ1-5, the V gene TRBV30; TRBD1 matches 9 bases. The CDR3 covers 16 residues. The V gene end was trimmed by 7 bases and the J gene end by 1 base; junction bases not matched to a gene: 11. The germline gives CDR1 GTSNPN, CDR2 SVGIG (reference sequence). CDR3 DNA sequence: TGTGCCTACGGGACAGGGAAGTTTAACAGCAATCAGCCCCAGCATTTT. Its protein product is CAYGTGKFNSNQPQHF.

V gene TRBV19 combines with J gene TRBJ2-2; 8 nucleotides align to TRBD1. With V trimmed by 4 bases and J by 4 bases, 2 bases remained unmatched. Germline CDR1 LNHDA, CDR2 SQIVND (reference sequence). The CDR3 loop spans 14 amino acids. The CDR3 loop reads CASSRGQVTGELFF. The CDR3 region has the DNA TGTGCCAGTAGTAGGGGACAGGTCACCGGGGAGCTGTTTTTT. The variable domain in full, completed from reference TRBV19 and TRBJ2-2, reads DGGITQSPKYLFRKEGQNVTLSCEQNLNHDAMYWYRQDPGQGLRLIYYSQIVNDFQKGDIAEGYSVSREKKESFPLTVTSAQKNPTAFYLCASSRGQVTGELFFGEGSRLTVL.

The chain recombines TRBV11-3 with TRBJ2-3, with 7 bases identical to TRBD1. The CDR3 is 15 amino acids. V was pared by 5 bases and J by 1 base, with 6 bases of the junction left unmatched. Germline V gives CDR1 SGHNT, CDR2 YENEEA. Here the CDR3 reads CASSLTGDGTDTQYF. The CDR3, as DNA: TGTGCCAGCAGCCTTACAGGGGACGGCACAGATACGCAGTATTTT.

CDR3 nucleotides: TGTGCCAGCAGTTCGACAGGCCCCAATCAGCCCCAGCATTTT. Amino acid sequence: CASSSTGPNQPQHF. This chain links TRBV7-2 with TRBJ1-5; possibly TRBD1 for D (6 bases). The V end was cut by 6 bases, the J end by 3 bases, with 12 bases between. The CDR3 is made up of 14 amino acids. Germline assignment: CDR1 SGHTA and CDR2 FQGNSA.

This clone was seen more than once but under ten times. The chain joins TRBV7-9 to TRBJ2-5, with 7 bases lining up with TRBD1. This CDR3 is built from 15 residues. The V gene end was trimmed by 1 base and the J gene end by 3 bases; junction bases not matched to a gene: 5. Germline-derived CDR1 and CDR2 are SEHNR and FQNEAQ (reference sequence). The CDR3 protein is CASSLGGQIKETQYF. The DNA for the CDR3 is TGTGCCAGCAGCTTAGGGGGACAGATTAAAGAGACCCAGTACTTC. The full variable domain, rest sourced from reference TRBV7-9 and TRBJ2-5, is DTGVSQNPRHKITKRGQNVTFRCDPISEHNRLYWYRQTLGQGPEFLTYFQNEAQLEKSRLLSDRFSAERPKGSFSTLEIQRTEQGDSAMYLCASSLGGQIKETQYFGPGTRLLVL.